Below are 13 T cell receptor beta chains sequenced from a single sample in a study of cytomegalovirus exposure and HLA in healthy donors. PCR used 60 Vbeta primers and 13 Jbeta primers. Sequencing used immunoSEQ multiplex PCR; TCRdb keeps in-frame clones, though not all of them. The sample contains more than 110,000 clones, roughly 80% of which appear only once. Material: PBMCs. Receptors originate from a female donor in good health and CMV-seronegative.

The chain is built from TRBV6-5 and TRBJ2-3; no clear D. The germline CDR1 and CDR2 sequences are MNHEY and SVGAGI. This CDR3 spans 15 amino acids. V was cut by 0 bases and J by 0 bases, with 7 bases left in between. CDR3: CASSYSPASTDTQYF. In DNA, the CDR3 is TGTGCCAGCAGTTACTCGCCAGCGAGCACAGATACGCAGTATTTT.

This chain links TRBV10-2 with TRBJ2-7, with D possibly matching TRBD2 (5 bases). The CDR3 spans 16 residues. Germline CDR1 is WSHSY and CDR2 is SAAADI. With 8 bases removed from V and 0 bases from J, the gap between germline ends came to 20 bases. The chain's CDR3 is CASLRDVSASSYEQYF. The CDR3 coding sequence is TGCGCCAGCCTAAGGGATGTTAGCGCGAGCTCCTACGAGCAGTACTTC.

Points on this clone: Different DNA sequences within this sample yield the same CDR3. This chain links TRBV7-9 with TRBJ1-1, with D possibly matching TRBD1 (5 bases). The CDR3 loop spans 12 amino acids. Germline V gives CDR1 SEHNR, CDR2 FQNEAQ (reference sequence). Trimming took off 11 bases at V and 1 base at J, with 11 bases between the two ends. CDR3: CASRQGNTEAFF. In DNA, the CDR3 is TGTGCCTCCCGTCAGGGGAACACTGAAGCTTTCTTT.

The chain has TRBV29-1 and TRBJ2-3, with 9 bases fitting TRBD1. V shed 3 bases and J 4 bases; nucleotides not matched to a gene: 2. Germline CDR1 SQVTM, CDR2 ANQGSEA. This CDR3 region has 13 residues. The CDR3 nucleotides are TGCAGCGTTGAGTGGACAGGGGCAGATACGCAGTATTTT. Protein sequence: CSVEWTGADTQYF.

J is TRBJ1-5 and V is TRBV28; 9 nucleotides agree with TRBD1. The junction had 11 bases not matched to a gene; V was cut back by 5 bases and J by 9 bases. CDR1 is MDHEN and CDR2 is SYDVKM in the germline V gene. CDR3 length: 15 amino acids. CDR3 in DNA: TGTGCCAGCAGTCCTCTGGGACAGGGCATTCGGCCCCAGCATTTT. Translating gives CASSPLGQGIRPQHF.

V and J are TRBV5-4 and TRBJ2-7; D ambiguous. Germline V CDR1 and CDR2: SGHNT, YYREEE (reference sequence). The V gene lost 1 base and the J gene lost 3 bases, with 8 bases spanning the gap. The CDR3 has 13 amino acids. CDR3 residues: CASSLNRGYEQYF. The CDR3 DNA sequence: TGTGCCAGCAGCTTGAATCGAGGCTACGAGCAGTACTTC. The variable domain in full, completed from reference TRBV5-4 and TRBJ2-7, reads ETGVTQSPTHLIKTRGQQVTLRCSSQSGHNTVSWYQQALGQGPQFIFQYYREEENGRGNFPPRFSGLQFPNYSSELNVNALELDDSALYLCASSLNRGYEQYFGPGTRLTVT.

The rearrangement uses TRBV5-1 and TRBJ1-2; 9 bases are shared with TRBD1. The trim removed 5 bases at V and 8 bases at J, leaving 7 bases unmatched. CDR1 and CDR2 from the germline V gene are SGHRS and YFSETQ. The CDR3 runs to 13 residues. The CDR3 reads CASRPQGAEGYTF. DNA of the CDR3: TGCGCCAGCAGGCCACAGGGGGCGGAAGGCTACACCTTC.

The rearrangement uses TRBV5-1 and TRBJ2-7; 12 nucleotides agree with TRBD2. V gave up 4 bases and J gave up 5 bases; unmatched junction bases: 7. Germline CDR1 is SGHRS and CDR2 is YFSETQ. The CDR3 consists of 15 residues. In DNA form, the CDR3 reads TGCGCCAGCAGCGCGACTAGCGGGAGTACCAACGAGCAGTACTTC. Protein: CASSATSGSTNEQYF. The whole variable domain, filled in from reference TRBV5-1 and TRBJ2-7, reads KAGVTQTPRYLIKTRGQQVTLSCSPISGHRSVSWYQQTPGQGLQFLFEYFSETQRNKGNFPGRFSGRQFSNSRSEMNVSTLELGDSALYLCASSATSGSTNEQYFGPGTRLTVT.

This clone occurred once. The chain recombines TRBV30 with TRBJ2-5, with TRBD2 matching over 15 bases. Germline-derived CDR1 and CDR2 are GTSNPN and SVGIG (reference sequence). V dropped 3 bases and J dropped 1; count of bases not matched to a gene: 9. The length of the CDR3 is 18 residues. The CDR3: CAWSTGTSGRLPQETQYF. The CDR3 bases are TGTGCCTGGAGCACAGGGACTAGCGGGAGGCTGCCCCAAGAGACCCAGTACTTC.

This clone was detected once. V gene TRBV6-8 combines with J gene TRBJ2-7; 8 nucleotides line up with TRBD2. The CDR3 is 14 amino acids. CDR1 is MNHGY, CDR2 SAAAGT, per germline. V was clipped by 5 bases and J by 2 bases; unmatched bases: 5. In nucleotides, the CDR3 is TGTGCCAGCAGTACGGGAGGGCGACCCTACGAGCAGTACTTC. Translating it yields CASSTGGRPYEQYF.

The chain is built from TRBV7-9 and TRBJ1-2; D may be TRBD1 (5 bases). Trimming took off 4 bases at V and 2 bases at J, with 8 bases between the two ends. CDR3 length equals 13 residues. Germline values: CDR1 SEHNR, CDR2 FQNEAQ (reference sequence). The DNA of the CDR3 is TGTGCCAGCAGCTCCTCAGGGAACTATGGCTACACCTTC. Encoded protein: CASSSSGNYGYTF.

J is TRBJ1-5 and V is TRBV5-1; D might be TRBD1 (6 bases). Germline V gives CDR1 SGHRS, CDR2 YFSETQ. The CDR3 consists of 13 residues. Trimming removed 0 bases from V and 7 bases from J, with 8 bases in between. CDR3 bases: TGCGCCAGCAGCTTGGATGGGGGCCAGCCCCAGCATTTT. Protein: CASSLDGGQPQHF.

Ten or more counts support this clone. DNA for the CDR3: TGTGCCAGCAGCGACATGACAGGGTCCGAAGATACGCAGTATTTT. As protein: CASSDMTGSEDTQYF. The rearrangement joins TRBV5-5 to TRBJ2-3; 7 bases align to TRBD1. J gave up 5 bases and V 4 bases, and 10 bases lay outside the gene matches. This CDR3 has 15 amino acids. Germline assignment: CDR1 SGHKS and CDR2 YYEKEE (reference sequence).